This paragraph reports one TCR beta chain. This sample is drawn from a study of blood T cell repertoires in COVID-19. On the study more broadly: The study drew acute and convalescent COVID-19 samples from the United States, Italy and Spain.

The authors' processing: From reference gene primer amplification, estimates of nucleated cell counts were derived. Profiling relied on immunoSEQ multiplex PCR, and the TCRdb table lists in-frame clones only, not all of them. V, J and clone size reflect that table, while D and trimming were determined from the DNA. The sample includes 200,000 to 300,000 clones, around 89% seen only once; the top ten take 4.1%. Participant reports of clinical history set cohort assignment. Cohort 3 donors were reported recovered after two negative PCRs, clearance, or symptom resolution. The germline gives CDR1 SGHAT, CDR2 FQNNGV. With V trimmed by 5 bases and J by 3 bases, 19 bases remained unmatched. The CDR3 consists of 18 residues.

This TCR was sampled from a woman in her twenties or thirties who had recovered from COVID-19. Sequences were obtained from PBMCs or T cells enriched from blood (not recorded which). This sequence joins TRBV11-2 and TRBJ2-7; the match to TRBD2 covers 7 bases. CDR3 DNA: TGTGCCAGCAGCACCCAGAGGGGCGCGGGGAGGGCCAGCTACGAGCAGTACTTC. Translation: CASSTQRGAGRASYEQYF.